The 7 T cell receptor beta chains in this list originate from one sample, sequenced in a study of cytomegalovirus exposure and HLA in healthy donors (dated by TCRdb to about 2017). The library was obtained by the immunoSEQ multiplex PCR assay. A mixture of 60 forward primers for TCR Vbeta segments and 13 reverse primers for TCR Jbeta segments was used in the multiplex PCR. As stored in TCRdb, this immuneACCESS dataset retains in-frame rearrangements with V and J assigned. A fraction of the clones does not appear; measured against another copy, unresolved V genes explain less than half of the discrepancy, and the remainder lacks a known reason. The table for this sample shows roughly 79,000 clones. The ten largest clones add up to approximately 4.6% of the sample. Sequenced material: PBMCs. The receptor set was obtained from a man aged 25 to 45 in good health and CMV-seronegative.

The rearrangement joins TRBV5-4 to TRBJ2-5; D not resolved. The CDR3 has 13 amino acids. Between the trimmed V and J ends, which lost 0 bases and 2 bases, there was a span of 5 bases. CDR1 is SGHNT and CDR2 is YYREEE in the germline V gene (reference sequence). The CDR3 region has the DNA TGTGCCAGCAGCTTGGGGCAGCAAGAGACCCAGTACTTC. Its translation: CASSLGQQETQYF.

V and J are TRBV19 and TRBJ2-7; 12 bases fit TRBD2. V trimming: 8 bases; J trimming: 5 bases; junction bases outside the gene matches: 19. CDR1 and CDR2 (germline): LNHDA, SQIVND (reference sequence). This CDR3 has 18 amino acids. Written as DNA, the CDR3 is TGTGCCAGTTCCCGTCGTCCTAGCGGGAGGGCTCGTCTGCACGAGCAGTACTTC. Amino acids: CASSRRPSGRARLHEQYF.

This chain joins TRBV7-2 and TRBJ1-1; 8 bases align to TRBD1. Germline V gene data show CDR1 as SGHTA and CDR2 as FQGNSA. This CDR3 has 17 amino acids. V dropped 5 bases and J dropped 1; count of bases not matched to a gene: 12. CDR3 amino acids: CASSRPGTGPQNTEAFF. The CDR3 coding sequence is TGTGCCAGCAGCCGTCCCGGGACAGGACCGCAGAACACTGAAGCTTTCTTT.

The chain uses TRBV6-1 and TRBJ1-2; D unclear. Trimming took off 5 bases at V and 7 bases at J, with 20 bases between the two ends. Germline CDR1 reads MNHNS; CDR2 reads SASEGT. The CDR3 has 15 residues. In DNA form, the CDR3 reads TGTGCCAGCAGTCCGCCGGGAGCCTATGAGGTTGGCTACACCTTC. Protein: CASSPPGAYEVGYTF.

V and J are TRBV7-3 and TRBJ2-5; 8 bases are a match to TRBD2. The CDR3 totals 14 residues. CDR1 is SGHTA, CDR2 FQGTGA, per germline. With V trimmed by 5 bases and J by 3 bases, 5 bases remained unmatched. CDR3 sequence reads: CASSKGLVEETQYF. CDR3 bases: TGTGCCAGCAGCAAGGGACTAGTTGAAGAGACCCAGTACTTC.

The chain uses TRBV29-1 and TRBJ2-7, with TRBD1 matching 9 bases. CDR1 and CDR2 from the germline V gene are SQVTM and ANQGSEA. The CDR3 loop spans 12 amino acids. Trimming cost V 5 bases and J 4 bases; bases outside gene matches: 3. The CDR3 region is CSVLQGAYEQYF. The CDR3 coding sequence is TGCAGCGTTTTACAGGGGGCTTACGAGCAGTACTTC.

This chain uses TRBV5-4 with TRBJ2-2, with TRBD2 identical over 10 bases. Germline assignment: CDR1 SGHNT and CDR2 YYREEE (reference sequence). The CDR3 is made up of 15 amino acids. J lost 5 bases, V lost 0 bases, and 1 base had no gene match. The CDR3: CASSLALAGTGELFF. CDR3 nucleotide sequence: TGTGCCAGCAGCTTGGCACTAGCGGGAACCGGGGAGCTGTTTTTT.